Presented here are 12 T cell receptor beta chains from one specimen sequenced in a study of identical twins. TCRdb re-called the 5' RACE reads through MiXCR, storing one row per CDR3 protein. The sample holds a few hundred thousand distinct CDR3 sequences, roughly 20% seen once. Input material: naive T cells sorted from blood. The receptor set was obtained from a middle-aged man in good health.

In this sample, this clonotype turned up a few times. This sequence joins TRBV10-2 and TRBJ2-2; D perhaps matches TRBD2 (7 bases). Germline V gene sequence: CDR1 WSHSY, CDR2 SAAADI. V was trimmed by 6 bases and J by 0 bases, leaving 11 bases between them. The CDR3 length is 15 residues. CDR3 in amino acids: CASRGGRANTGELFF. CDR3 in DNA: TGCGCCAGCAGGGGGGGGCGCGCGAACACCGGGGAGCTGTTTTTT.

V and J are TRBV15 and TRBJ2-1, with a possible D match to TRBD2 (5 bases). Germline CDR1 LNHNV, CDR2 YYDKDF (reference sequence). Trimming shortened V by 4 bases and J by 8 bases, and 12 bases separated the two germline ends. The CDR3 covers 13 residues. CDR3 in DNA: TGTGCCACCAGCATTAAACTAGTCTATGAGCAGTTCTTC. This translates into CATSIKLVYEQFF.

V gene TRBV12-3 or TRBV12-4 combines with J gene TRBJ2-6, with TRBD1 identical over 9 bases. The trim removed 5 bases at V and 0 bases at J, leaving 8 bases unmatched. This CDR3 has 18 amino acids. The chain's CDR3 is CASSDSDRGFSGANVLTF. The CDR3 bases are TGTGCCAGCAGTGATTCGGACAGGGGATTCTCTGGGGCCAACGTCCTGACTTTC.

There are a few counts of this clonotype. This rearrangement joins TRBV2 to TRBJ1-5; perhaps TRBD1 as D (5 bases). Germline V gene sequence: CDR1 SNHLY, CDR2 FYNNEI. CDR3 length: 13 residues. V shed 8 bases and J shed 0 bases, with 8 bases lying between them. This CDR3 is CASRQSSNQPQHF. DNA of the CDR3: TGTGCCAGCCGACAGAGTAGCAATCAGCCCCAGCATTTT.

J is TRBJ1-1 and V is TRBV5-1; D possibly corresponds to TRBD1 (5 bases). Germline V gene lookup returns CDR1 SGHRS and CDR2 YFSETQ. The CDR3 consists of 15 residues. With 0 bases removed from V and 0 bases from J, the gap between germline ends came to 9 bases. The CDR3 sequence is CASSLGQFMNTEAFF. CDR3 DNA sequence: TGCGCCAGCAGCTTGGGACAGTTCATGAACACTGAAGCTTTCTTT. Looking up the rest from reference TRBV5-1 and TRBJ1-1 gives the full variable domain: KAGVTQTPRYLIKTRGQQVTLSCSPISGHRSVSWYQQTPGQGLQFLFEYFSETQRNKGNFPGRFSGRQFSNSRSEMNVSTLELGDSALYLCASSLGQFMNTEAFFGQGTRLTVV.

The rearrangement links TRBV10-3 to TRBJ1-5; D unresolved. Germline CDR1 is ENHRY and CDR2 is SYGVKD. Trimming pared 0 bases from V and 7 bases from J, leaving 13 bases between. The CDR3 is made up of 15 amino acids. CDR3 nucleotide sequence: TGTGCCATCAGTGAGTCGCCGGCCGCCGGGCAGCCCCAGCATTTT. Its translation is CAISESPAAGQPQHF.

The chain combines TRBV18 with TRBJ1-5; D unresolved. CDR1 and CDR2 from the germline V gene are KGHSH and LQKENI. V lost 2 bases and J lost 5, with 13 bases in between. This CDR3 region has 15 residues. In DNA, the CDR3 is TGTGCCAGCTCACCAGGTCCAGGAACCGATCAGCCCCAGCATTTT. Amino acid sequence: CASSPGPGTDQPQHF. The full variable domain, with the rest looked up from reference TRBV18 and TRBJ1-5, is NAGVMQNPRHLVRRRGQEARLRCSPMKGHSHVYWYRQLPEEGLKFMVYLQKENIIDESGMPKERFSAEFPKEGPSILRIQQVVRGDSAAYFCASSPGPGTDQPQHFGDGTRLSIL.

The table lists this clonotype with a count of one. The V call is TRBV20-1, the J call TRBJ2-3; D remains unclear. CDR3 length equals 14 residues. The ends were cut back, 5 bases at V and 4 bases at J, with 16 bases in the middle. CDR1 and CDR2 (germline): DFQATT, SNEGSKA (reference sequence). The CDR3 spells CSALKGLKADTQYF. CDR3 nucleotide sequence: TGCAGTGCTCTAAAGGGCTTGAAGGCAGATACGCAGTATTTT.

The chain employs TRBV29-1 and TRBJ2-1; D unresolved. This CDR3 has 10 residues. Germline CDR1 and CDR2: SQVTM and ANQGSEA. V gave up 7 bases and J gave up 13 bases, with 14 bases separating them. In nucleotides, the CDR3 is TGCAGCGCGGACCAACACATACAGTTCTTC. This translates into CSADQHIQFF.

This clonotype was seen more than once but under ten times. CDR3 in amino acids: CASSHRQGAGTGELFF. CDR3 DNA: TGTGCCAGCAGCCACAGACAGGGGGCAGGCACCGGGGAGCTGTTTTTT. The chain is built from TRBV12-3 or TRBV12-4 and TRBJ2-2, with 10 bases matching TRBD1. Trimming cost V 6 bases and J 4 bases; bases outside gene matches: 8. CDR3 length equals 16 residues.

This chain joins TRBV3-1 and TRBJ1-4; 9 nucleotides match TRBD1. This CDR3 comprises 19 residues. Trimming took 4 bases from V and 3 from J; bases not matched to a gene: 15. Germline V CDR1 and CDR2: LGHDT, YNNKEL (reference sequence). CDR3: CASSRHRGRARGSNEKLFF. CDR3 sequence (DNA): TGTGCCAGCAGCCGACACAGGGGGCGCGCTCGAGGATCTAATGAAAAACTGTTTTTT.

V is TRBV6-2 or TRBV6-3 and J is TRBJ2-1, with TRBD2 identical over 7 bases. CDR1 MNHEY and CDR2 SVGEGT come from the germline V gene. The CDR3 consists of 19 residues. Unmatched junction bases numbered 11, after V lost 0 bases and J lost 0 bases. The CDR3 reads CASSYSVGRESPSYNEQFF. The CDR3 DNA sequence: TGTGCCAGCAGTTACTCGGTGGGGCGGGAGTCTCCCTCCTACAATGAGCAGTTCTTC.